Listed below are T cell receptor beta chains from one sample, sequenced in a study of blood T cell repertoires in COVID-19. Sequencing used immunoSEQ multiplex PCR; TCRdb keeps in-frame clones, though not all of them. Of 250,000 to 300,000 clones in the sample, about nine tenths were seen once. The specimen sequenced was peripheral blood. Receptor source: a woman aged 25 to 39 who had recovered from COVID-19. Each CDR3 is given with its conserved first and last residue. Fields, in order: V gene, D gene, clone size, J gene, CDR3 DNA, CDR3 protein. D genes are given only for firm matches. Some rows mark clone size as missing; the rest say once, few, many or name a class of expanded clone.

V: TRBV14; D: -; size: -; J: TRBJ2-3; DNA: TGTGCCAGCAGCCAATTCTTTGCGGGGTCTAGCACAGATACGCAGTATTTT; CDR3: CASSQFFAGSSTDTQYF
V: TRBV9; D: TRBD2; size: -; J: TRBJ2-1; DNA: TGTGCCAGCAGCCGATATGGGGGGGAGGACAATGAGCAGTTCTTC; CDR3: CASSRYGGEDNEQFF
V: TRBV29-1; D: TRBD1; size: -; J: TRBJ1-1; DNA: TGCAGCGGGAAGGGACAGGAAAGCACTGAAGCTTTCTTT; CDR3: CSGKGQESTEAFF
V: TRBV19; D: TRBD1; size: -; J: TRBJ1-1; DNA: TGTGCCAGTAGTAGGAGGAGGTCAGGGGGCGCGAACACTGAAGCTTTCTTT; CDR3: CASSRRRSGGANTEAFF
V: TRBV2; D: TRBD1; size: -; J: TRBJ1-2; DNA: TGTGCCAGCAGTTATACAGGGGGGGGTACCGATGGCTACACCTTC; CDR3: CASSYTGGGTDGYTF
V: TRBV28; D: TRBD1; size: -; J: TRBJ1-1; DNA: TGTGCCAGCAGTCCAACAGGGGTGACGAACACTGAAGCTTTCTTT; CDR3: CASSPTGVTNTEAFF
V: TRBV19; D: TRBD1; size: -; J: TRBJ2-7; DNA: TGTGCCAGTAGTACGACCCAGGGGGCGTGGGGCGAGCAGTACTTC; CDR3: CASSTTQGAWGEQYF
V: TRBV16; D: TRBD1; size: -; J: TRBJ1-1; DNA: TGTGCCAGCAGCCAAGCGACAGGGGTCACTGAAGCTTTCTTT; CDR3: CASSQATGVTEAFF
V: TRBV9; D: TRBD1; size: -; J: TRBJ2-3; DNA: TGTGCCAGCAGCGTTGGCAGGGGGCGCGAGGATACGCAGTATTTT; CDR3: CASSVGRGREDTQYF
V: TRBV9; D: -; size: -; J: TRBJ1-2; DNA: TGTGCCAGCAGCGTAGGGTTGGCCGGACAATATGGCTACACCTTC; CDR3: CASSVGLAGQYGYTF
V: TRBV6-5; D: TRBD1; size: once; J: TRBJ1-2; DNA: TGTGCCACCAGGACAGGCGACTATGGCTACACCTTC; CDR3: CATRTGDYGYTF
V: TRBV9; D: -; size: -; J: TRBJ1-5; DNA: TGTGCCAGCAGCGTAGGTCTGGGTGGAGGCAATCAGCCCCAGCATTTT; CDR3: CASSVGLGGGNQPQHF
V: TRBV5-4; D: TRBD2; size: -; J: TRBJ2-3; DNA: TGTGCCAGCAGCTTGTCTGCGGGGGGGCTCGATACGCAGTATTTT; CDR3: CASSLSAGGLDTQYF
V: TRBV11-2; D: TRBD1; size: -; J: TRBJ1-3; DNA: TGTGCCAGCAGCTGGGACAGCCGAAACACCATATATTTT; CDR3: CASSWDSRNTIYF
V: TRBV7-2; D: TRBD1; size: -; J: TRBJ2-7; DNA: TGTGCCAGCAGCCCATTTTGGGACAGGGGCGTCGAGCAGTACTTC; CDR3: CASSPFWDRGVEQYF
V: TRBV30; D: TRBD1; size: -; J: TRBJ1-5; DNA: TGTGCCTGGGGACAGGGGAATCAGCCCCAGCATTTT; CDR3: CAWGQGNQPQHF
V: TRBV18; D: TRBD2; size: -; J: TRBJ2-7; DNA: TGTGCCAGCTCACCATCGGGACTAGCGGGGTCCTACGAGCAGTACTTC; CDR3: CASSPSGLAGSYEQYF
V: TRBV29-1; D: -; size: -; J: TRBJ2-1; DNA: TGCAGCGTTGACCGACAGGTCTCCTACAATGAGCAGTTCTTC; CDR3: CSVDRQVSYNEQFF
V: TRBV27; D: -; size: -; J: TRBJ2-7; DNA: TGTGCCAGCAGTCGTGGGCCCTCCTACGAGCAGTACTTC; CDR3: CASSRGPSYEQYF
V: TRBV7-2; D: TRBD1; size: once; J: TRBJ2-7; DNA: TGTGCCAGCAGTCCGGGACAGCCCTACGAGCAGTACTTC; CDR3: CASSPGQPYEQYF
V: TRBV3-1/TRBV3-2; D: -; size: few; J: TRBJ2-1; DNA: TGTGCCAGCAGCGAACAGGGTAGTGAGCAGTTCTTC; CDR3: CASSEQGSEQFF
V: TRBV24-1; D: -; size: -; J: TRBJ1-6; DNA: TGTGCCACCAGTGAAACTTCCAATAATTCACCCCTCCACTTT; CDR3: CATSETSNNSPLHF
V: TRBV19; D: -; size: -; J: TRBJ2-3; DNA: TGTGCCAGTAGTATGGGCAGGGGTTTCACAGATACGCAGTATTTT; CDR3: CASSMGRGFTDTQYF
V: TRBV6-2/TRBV6-3; D: TRBD1; size: -; J: TRBJ1-2; DNA: TGTGTCAGCAGCAGGACAGGCGCTATCTATGGCTACACCTTC; CDR3: CVSSRTGAIYGYTF
V: TRBV13; D: TRBD2; size: few; J: TRBJ2-3; DNA: TGTGCCAGCAGCCTAGCGGGCGAGGGAGATACGCAGTATTTT; CDR3: CASSLAGEGDTQYF
V: TRBV25-1; D: -; size: -; J: TRBJ1-5; DNA: TGTGCCAGCAGTGATTTGAGTAGCAATCAGCCCCAGCATTTT; CDR3: CASSDLSSNQPQHF
V: TRBV4-2; D: TRBD1; size: -; J: TRBJ1-2; DNA: TGTGCCAGCAGCCTTCGGACCGGGACAGGGCGAAGTAACTATGGCTACACCTTC; CDR3: CASSLRTGTGRSNYGYTF
V: TRBV7-6; D: -; size: -; J: TRBJ2-5; DNA: TGTGCCAGCAGCTTAGCATTACAAGAGACCCAGTACTTC; CDR3: CASSLALQETQYF
V: TRBV10-3; D: TRBD1; size: -; J: TRBJ1-5; DNA: TGTGCCATCAGTGGCGGACCCGCCGGGACAGGGGGTTATCAGCCCCAGCATTTT; CDR3: CAISGGPAGTGGYQPQHF
V: TRBV6-2/TRBV6-3; D: TRBD1; size: -; J: TRBJ2-2; DNA: TGTGCCAGCAGTTACGGACAGGGAAACGGTAACGGGGAGCTGTTTTTT; CDR3: CASSYGQGNGNGELFF
V: TRBV5-4; D: -; size: -; J: TRBJ1-1; DNA: TGTGCCAGCAGCCAGGGTGGGGTGGCGGCTTTCTTT; CDR3: CASSQGGVAAFF
V: TRBV18; D: -; size: -; J: TRBJ2-5; DNA: TGTGCCAGCTCACCAAGACAGAAAGAGACCCAGTACTTC; CDR3: CASSPRQKETQYF
V: TRBV7-8; D: -; size: -; J: TRBJ1-5; DNA: TGTGCCAGCAGCTCAGCGGGCAGGGGTTTATTCGAGCAGCCCCAGCATTTT; CDR3: CASSSAGRGLFEQPQHF
V: TRBV7-9; D: -; size: -; J: TRBJ1-5; DNA: TGTGCCAGCAGCATGACAGGTAGCAATCAGCCCCAGCATTTT; CDR3: CASSMTGSNQPQHF
V: TRBV9; D: TRBD2; size: once; J: TRBJ2-5; DNA: TGTGCCAGCAGCGTTACTAGCGGGGGGACAGAGACCCAGTACTTC; CDR3: CASSVTSGGTETQYF
V: TRBV6-2/TRBV6-3; D: -; size: -; J: TRBJ1-1; DNA: TGTGCCAGCAGTTACCGGTACTCGTCGCCAGGGGAGACTGAAGCTTTCTTT; CDR3: CASSYRYSSPGETEAFF
V: TRBV7-2; D: -; size: -; J: TRBJ1-6; DNA: TGTGCCAGCAGCTTAGTTTCGGGTTCACCCCTCCACTTT; CDR3: CASSLVSGSPLHF
V: TRBV5-5; D: TRBD1; size: -; J: TRBJ1-2; DNA: TGTGCCAGCAGCTGGGATATACAGGGGATCGGCTACACCTTC; CDR3: CASSWDIQGIGYTF
V: TRBV18; D: -; size: -; J: TRBJ2-7; DNA: TGTGCCAGCTCACCACCCTCCGACGGGGGAACCCACGAGCAGTACTTC; CDR3: CASSPPSDGGTHEQYF
V: TRBV9; D: -; size: -; J: TRBJ2-1; DNA: TGTGCCAGCAGCGTTGGGGGAGGCGGGTACAATGAGCAGTTCTTC; CDR3: CASSVGGGGYNEQFF
V: TRBV9; D: -; size: -; J: TRBJ1-3; DNA: TGTGCCAGCAGCGTAGCAGGGGCGTACTCTGGAAACACCATATATTTT; CDR3: CASSVAGAYSGNTIYF
V: TRBV6-2/TRBV6-3; D: -; size: few; J: TRBJ1-1; DNA: TGTGCCAGCAGTTACCGGTCGGGTTCCACTGAAGCTTTCTTT; CDR3: CASSYRSGSTEAFF
V: TRBV7-9; D: TRBD1; size: -; J: TRBJ2-3; DNA: TGTGCCAGCAGCTCCGGACAGGGGCCGAACACAGATACGCAGTATTTT; CDR3: CASSSGQGPNTDTQYF
V: TRBV3-1/TRBV3-2; D: -; size: -; J: TRBJ1-5; DNA: TGTGCCAGCAGCCAAGGAATAAGCTATCAGCCCCAGCATTTT; CDR3: CASSQGISYQPQHF